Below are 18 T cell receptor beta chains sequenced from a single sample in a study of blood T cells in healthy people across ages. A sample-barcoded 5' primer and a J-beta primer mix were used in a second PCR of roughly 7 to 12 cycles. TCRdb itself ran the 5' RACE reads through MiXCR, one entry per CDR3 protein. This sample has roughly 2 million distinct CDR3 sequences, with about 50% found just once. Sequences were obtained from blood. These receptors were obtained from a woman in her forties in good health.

The CDR3 loop is CAISRVLNYGYTF. In DNA, the CDR3 is TGTGCCATCAGTAGGGTTCTTAACTATGGCTACACCTTC. This rearrangement joins TRBV10-3 to TRBJ1-2, with no clear D. Trimming removed 5 bases from V and 1 base from J, with 8 bases in between. Germline CDR1 is ENHRY and CDR2 is SYGVKD. This CDR3 has 13 amino acids.

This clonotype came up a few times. CDR3 sequence reads: CASSPAAWSGAGANVLTF. CDR3 nucleotide sequence: TGTGCCAGCAGCCCAGCTGCTTGGTCCGGAGCGGGGGCCAACGTCCTGACTTTC. The chain has TRBV7-2 and TRBJ2-6; D gene ambiguous. The CDR3 spans 18 residues. Trimming took off 5 bases at V and 4 bases at J, with 21 bases between the two ends. Germline values: CDR1 SGHTA, CDR2 FQGNSA.

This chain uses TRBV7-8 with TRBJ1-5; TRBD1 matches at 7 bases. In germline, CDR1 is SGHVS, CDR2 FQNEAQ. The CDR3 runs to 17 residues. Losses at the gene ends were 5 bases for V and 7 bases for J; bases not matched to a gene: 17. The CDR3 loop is CASSLYATRGRDQPQHF. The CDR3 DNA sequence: TGTGCCAGCAGCCTATACGCGACAAGGGGGCGAGACCAGCCCCAGCATTTT.

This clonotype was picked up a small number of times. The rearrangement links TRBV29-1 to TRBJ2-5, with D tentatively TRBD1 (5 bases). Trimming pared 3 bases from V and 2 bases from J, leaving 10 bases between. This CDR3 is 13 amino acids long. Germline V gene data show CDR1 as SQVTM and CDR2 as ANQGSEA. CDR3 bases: TGCAGCGTTGATGGGGCAGGTCAAGAGACCCAGTACTTC. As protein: CSVDGAGQETQYF.

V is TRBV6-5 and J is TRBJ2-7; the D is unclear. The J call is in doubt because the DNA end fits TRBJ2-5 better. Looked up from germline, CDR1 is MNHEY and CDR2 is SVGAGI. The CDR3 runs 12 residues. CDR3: CASRAVSETQYF. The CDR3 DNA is TGTGCCAGCCGGGCCGTAAGTGAGACCCAGTACTTC.

The CDR3 loop reads CSAELDSMDEQFF. The CDR3 coding sequence is TGCAGTGCTGAATTGGATTCGATGGATGAGCAGTTCTTC. The chain recombines TRBV20-1 with TRBJ2-1; D is unresolved. The V gene lost 5 bases and the J gene lost 8 bases, with 16 bases spanning the gap. The CDR3 is 13 residues long. Germline values: CDR1 DFQATT, CDR2 SNEGSKA (reference sequence).

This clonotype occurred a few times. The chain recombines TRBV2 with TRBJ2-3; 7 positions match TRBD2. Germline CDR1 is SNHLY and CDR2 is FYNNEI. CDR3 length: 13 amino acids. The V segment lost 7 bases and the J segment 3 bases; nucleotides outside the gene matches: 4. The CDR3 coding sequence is TGTGCCAGCATAGCGGGTTGGACAGATACGCAGTATTTT. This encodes CASIAGWTDTQYF.

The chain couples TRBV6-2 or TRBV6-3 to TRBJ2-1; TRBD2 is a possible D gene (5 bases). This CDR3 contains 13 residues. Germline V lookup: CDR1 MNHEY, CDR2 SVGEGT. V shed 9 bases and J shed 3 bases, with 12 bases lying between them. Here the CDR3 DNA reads TGTGCCAGTCGGAGAGGGTTCTACAATGAGCAGTTCTTC. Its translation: CASRRGFYNEQFF.

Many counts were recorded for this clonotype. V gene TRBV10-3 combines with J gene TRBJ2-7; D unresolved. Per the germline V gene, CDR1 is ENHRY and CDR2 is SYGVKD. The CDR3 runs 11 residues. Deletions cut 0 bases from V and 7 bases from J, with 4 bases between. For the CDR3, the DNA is TGTGCCATCAGTGAGTCGGGGGAGCAGTACTTC. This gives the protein CAISESGEQYF.

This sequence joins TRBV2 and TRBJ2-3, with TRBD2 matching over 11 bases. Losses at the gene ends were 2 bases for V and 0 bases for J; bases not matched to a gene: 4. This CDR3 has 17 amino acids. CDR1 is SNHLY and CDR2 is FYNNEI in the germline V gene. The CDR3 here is CASSEWGTSGSTDTQYF. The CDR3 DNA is TGTGCCAGCAGTGAATGGGGGACTAGCGGAAGCACAGATACGCAGTATTTT.

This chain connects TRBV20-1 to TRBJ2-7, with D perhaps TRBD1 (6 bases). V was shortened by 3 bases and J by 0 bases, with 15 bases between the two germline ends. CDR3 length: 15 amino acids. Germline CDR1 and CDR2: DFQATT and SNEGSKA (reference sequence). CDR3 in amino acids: CSARGTGISSYEQYF. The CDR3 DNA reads TGCAGTGCTAGGGGAACAGGGATAAGCTCCTACGAGCAGTACTTC.

CDR3 bases: TGCAGTGCGGGGCATTGGGACGAGCAGTACTTC. It yields the protein CSAGHWDEQYF. The chain couples TRBV20-1 to TRBJ2-7; a weak D match, TRBD1 (5 bases). V lost 6 bases, J lost 5 bases, and 11 bases lay in between. The germline CDR1 and CDR2 sequences are DFQATT and SNEGSKA (reference sequence). CDR3 length: 11 residues.

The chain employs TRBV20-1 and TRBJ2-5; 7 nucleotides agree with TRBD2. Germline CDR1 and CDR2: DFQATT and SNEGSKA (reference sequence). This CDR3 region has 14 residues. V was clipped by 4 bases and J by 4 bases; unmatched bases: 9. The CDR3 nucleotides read TGCAGTGCTAAAACGGGGGGTCAGGGAGAGACCCAGTACTTC. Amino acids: CSAKTGGQGETQYF.

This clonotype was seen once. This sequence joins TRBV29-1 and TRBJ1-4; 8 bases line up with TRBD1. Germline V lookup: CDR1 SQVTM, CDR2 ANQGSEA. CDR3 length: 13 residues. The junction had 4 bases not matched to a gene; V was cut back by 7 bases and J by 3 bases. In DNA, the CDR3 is TGCAGCGCTAAGACAGGGGCTAATGAAAAACTGTTTTTT. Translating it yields CSAKTGANEKLFF.

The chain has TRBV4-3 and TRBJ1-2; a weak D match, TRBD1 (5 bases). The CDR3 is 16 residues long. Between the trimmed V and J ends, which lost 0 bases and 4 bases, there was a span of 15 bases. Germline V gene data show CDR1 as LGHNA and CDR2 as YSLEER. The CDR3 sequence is CASSQDRRDRRYGYTF. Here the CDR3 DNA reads TGCGCCAGCAGCCAAGATAGGAGAGACAGACGCTATGGCTACACCTTC.

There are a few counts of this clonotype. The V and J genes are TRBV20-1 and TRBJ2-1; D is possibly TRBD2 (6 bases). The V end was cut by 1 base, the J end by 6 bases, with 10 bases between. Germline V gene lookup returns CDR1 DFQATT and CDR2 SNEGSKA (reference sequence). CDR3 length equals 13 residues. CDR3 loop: CSARALGGNEQFF. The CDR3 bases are TGCAGTGCTAGAGCCCTGGGGGGCAATGAGCAGTTCTTC.

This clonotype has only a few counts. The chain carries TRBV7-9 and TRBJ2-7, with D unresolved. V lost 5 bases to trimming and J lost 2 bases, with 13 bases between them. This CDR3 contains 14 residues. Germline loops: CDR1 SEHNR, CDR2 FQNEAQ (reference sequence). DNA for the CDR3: TGTGCCAGCAGCCCCGCGACGGAGACCTACGAGCAGTACTTC. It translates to CASSPATETYEQYF.

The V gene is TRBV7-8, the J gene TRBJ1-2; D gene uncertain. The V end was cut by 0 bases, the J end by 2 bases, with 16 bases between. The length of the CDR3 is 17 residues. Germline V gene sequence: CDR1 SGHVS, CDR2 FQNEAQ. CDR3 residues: CASSLATPGPRNYGYTF. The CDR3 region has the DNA TGTGCCAGCAGCTTAGCTACACCTGGACCGCGAAACTATGGCTACACCTTC.